This is a list of T cell receptor beta chains from one sample in a study of blood T cell repertoires in COVID-19. Assay: immunoSEQ multiplex PCR; the TCRdb copy retains only in-frame clones and omits some. Seen here are fewer than 250,000 clones, 75% to 90% observed once, and the top ten hold around 0.7%. The sample taken for sequencing was peripheral blood. Every receptor here comes from a man in his forties with acute or convalescent COVID-19. CDR3s include the opening cysteine and the closing phenylalanine or tryptophan. The D gene is left open where the match is weak. Clone size is not always given. Where it is, it says once, few, many or a class for expanded clones.

TRBV28,NA,TRBJ1-3,NA,CASMQGSGNTIYF,TGTGCCAGCATGCAGGGCTCTGGAAACACCATATATTTT
TRBV6-5,NA,TRBJ2-2,few,CASHSSVGAGELFF,TGTGCCAGCCACTCGTCGGTAGGGGCCGGGGAGCTGTTTTTT
TRBV6-5,TRBD2,TRBJ2-1,NA,CASKVSGTGEQFF,TGTGCCAGCAAGGTTAGCGGGACCGGGGAGCAGTTCTTC
TRBV25-1,NA,TRBJ2-3,NA,CASTQDSNTDTQYF,TGTGCCAGCACCCAGGACTCAAACACAGATACGCAGTATTTT
TRBV7-6,NA,TRBJ1-2,NA,CASSLIEGSYTF,TGTGCCAGCAGCTTAATTGAGGGCAGCTACACCTTC
TRBV19,NA,TRBJ1-4,NA,CASSSRLKLFF,TGTGCCAGTAGTTCCAGGCTAAAACTGTTTTTT
TRBV4-2,TRBD2,TRBJ2-7,NA,CASSQPLAGAHEQYF,TGTGCCAGCAGCCAACCTCTAGCGGGAGCCCACGAGCAGTACTTC
TRBV5-1,TRBD2,TRBJ2-7,NA,CASSREGGFYEQYF,TGCGCCAGCAGCCGGGAGGGTGGGTTCTACGAGCAGTACTTC
TRBV30,NA,TRBJ1-1,NA,CAWSAGLAEAFF,TGTGCCTGGAGTGCTGGGCTCGCTGAAGCTTTCTTT
TRBV19,NA,TRBJ2-2,NA,CASGDFRAGTGELFF,TGTGCCAGTGGGGACTTCCGCGCGGGGACCGGGGAGCTGTTTTTT
TRBV5-4,NA,TRBJ2-2,NA,CASSFAHLETGELFF,TGTGCCAGCAGCTTTGCGCACCTGGAGACCGGGGAGCTGTTTTTT
TRBV6-6,NA,TRBJ1-5,once,CASRANQPQHF,TGTGCCAGCAGAGCAAATCAGCCCCAGCATTTT
TRBV6-5,TRBD1,TRBJ2-7,NA,CASSYSKQGGYEQYF,TGTGCCAGCAGTTACTCTAAACAGGGGGGTTACGAGCAGTACTTC
TRBV4-1,TRBD1,TRBJ2-5,NA,CASSPSTGVSKTQYF,TGCGCCAGCAGCCCCTCGACAGGGGTGTCGAAGACCCAGTACTTC
TRBV5-1,NA,TRBJ1-1,NA,CASSFTPGVTEAFF,TGCGCCAGCAGCTTCACCCCCGGGGTCACTGAAGCTTTCTTT
TRBV4-1,TRBD2,TRBJ2-5,NA,CASSQELAGGLGLETQYF,TGCGCCAGCAGCCAAGAGCTAGCGGGGGGCCTGGGGTTAGAGACCCAGTACTTC
TRBV7-8,NA,TRBJ2-7,NA,CASSLAGSAGYEQYF,TGTGCCAGCAGCTTAGCGGGCTCAGCAGGGTACGAGCAGTACTTC
TRBV4-1,NA,TRBJ2-7,NA,CASSTRNRDKGAYEQYF,TGCGCCAGCAGCACCCGAAACCGGGACAAGGGAGCCTACGAGCAGTACTTC
TRBV30,TRBD2,TRBJ2-3,NA,CACRRGGPTDTQYF,TGTGCCTGCCGCCGCGGGGGTCCCACAGATACGCAGTATTTT
TRBV6-5,NA,TRBJ1-5,NA,CASRTNSNQPQHF,TGTGCCAGCAGGACTAATAGCAATCAGCCCCAGCATTTT
TRBV24-1,TRBD2,TRBJ2-1,NA,CATSDPGLADNEQFF,TGTGCCACCAGTGACCCGGGACTAGCCGACAATGAGCAGTTCTTC
TRBV7-9,TRBD1,TRBJ2-6,NA,CASRPWWGTASSGANVLTF,TGTGCCAGCCGTCCTTGGTGGGGGACAGCGAGCTCTGGGGCCAACGTCCTGACTTTC
TRBV6-4,TRBD1,TRBJ1-2,NA,CASSASGQGKGYTF,TGTGCCAGCAGCGCCTCGGGACAGGGAAAGGGCTACACCTTC
TRBV5-5,NA,TRBJ1-1,NA,CASSLSPTANTEAFF,TGTGCCAGCAGCTTAAGCCCGACAGCGAACACTGAAGCTTTCTTT
TRBV5-5,TRBD1,TRBJ2-7,once,CASSFSGGSYEQYF,TGTGCCAGCAGCTTCTCAGGGGGCTCCTACGAGCAGTACTTC
TRBV6-2/TRBV6-3,NA,TRBJ1-6,NA,CASSNVGSPLHF,TGTGCCAGCAGTAACGTCGGGTCACCCCTCCACTTT
TRBV7-7,TRBD2,TRBJ2-5,NA,CASSSGTSGYQETQYF,TGTGCTAGCAGCTCAGGGACTAGCGGGTACCAAGAGACCCAGTACTTC
TRBV9,NA,TRBJ1-2,NA,CASSPFGDNGYTF,TGTGCCAGCAGCCCCTTCGGGGATAATGGCTACACCTTC
TRBV6-5,TRBD2,TRBJ2-7,once,CASSYYLAGSYEQYF,TGTGCCAGCAGTTACTACCTAGCGGGCTCCTACGAGCAGTACTTC
TRBV6-1,TRBD1,TRBJ1-6,few,CASSARTGTENSPLHF,TGTGCCAGCAGTGCCAGGACCGGGACAGAAAATTCACCCCTCCACTTT
TRBV28,NA,TRBJ2-1,NA,CASSSPYPAGRDRFSYNEQFF,TGTGCCAGCAGTTCCCCTTACCCAGCTGGGCGGGACAGATTCTCCTACAATGAGCAGTTCTTC
TRBV13,TRBD1,TRBJ1-4,NA,CASSATGGAYEKLFF,TGTGCCAGCAGCGCAACAGGGGGCGCTTATGAAAAACTGTTTTTT
TRBV5-1,TRBD1,TRBJ1-2,NA,CASSFTGVYGYTF,TGCGCCAGCAGCTTTACAGGGGTCTATGGCTACACCTTC
TRBV28,NA,TRBJ1-5,NA,CASQSGGARQPQHF,TGTGCCAGCCAGAGTGGGGGGGCGCGGCAGCCCCAGCATTTT
TRBV27,NA,TRBJ2-2,NA,CASSLYRDTGELFF,TGTGCCAGCAGTTTATACAGGGACACCGGGGAGCTGTTTTTT
TRBV7-3,NA,TRBJ1-1,NA,CASGGDGTEAFF,TGTGCCAGCGGGGGTGATGGGACAGAAGCTTTCTTT
TRBV19,NA,TRBJ1-2,NA,CASTLIDRSGYTF,TGTGCCAGTACCCTGATAGACAGATCCGGCTACACCTTC
TRBV5-1,TRBD1,TRBJ2-5,NA,CASSLADREETQYF,TGCGCCAGCAGCTTGGCCGACAGGGAGGAGACCCAGTACTTC
TRBV30,TRBD2,TRBJ2-2,NA,CAWSRAGAGELFF,TGTGCCTGGAGTAGGGCGGGAGCCGGGGAGCTGTTTTTT
TRBV23-1,NA,TRBJ1-1,NA,CASTGRCTEAFF,TGCGCCAGCACCGGGAGGTGCACTGAAGCTTTCTTT
TRBV19,NA,TRBJ2-4,NA,CASSQQGIAGIQYF,TGTGCCAGTAGCCAACAGGGAATCGCGGGTATTCAGTACTTC
TRBV7-8,TRBD1,TRBJ1-6,NA,CASSLQGVDSPLHF,TGTGCCAGCAGCCTACAGGGGGTTGATTCACCCCTCCACTTT
TRBV5-1,TRBD1,TRBJ2-1,NA,CASSFQTTGDEQFF,TGCGCCAGCAGCTTCCAAACCACAGGGGATGAGCAGTTCTTC
TRBV3-1/TRBV3-2,NA,TRBJ1-6,NA,CASSRYREDNSPLHF,TGTGCCAGCAGCCGGTACAGGGAAGATAATTCACCCCTCCACTTT
TRBV6-1,NA,TRBJ1-5,NA,CASSEGTALGNQPQHF,TGTGCCAGCAGTGAAGGGACAGCTCTCGGTAATCAGCCCCAGCATTTT
TRBV14,NA,TRBJ2-3,NA,CASRSQGGRRDTQYF,TGTGCCAGCAGGTCCCAGGGGGGTCGAAGAGATACGCAGTATTTT
TRBV30,NA,TRBJ2-7,once,CAWSVDRIYEQYF,TGTGCCTGGAGTGTAGACAGAATCTACGAGCAGTACTTC
TRBV12-3/TRBV12-4,NA,TRBJ1-6,NA,CASSRRQNSPLHF,TGTGCCAGCAGTCGCCGACAGAATTCACCCCTCCACTTT
TRBV10-2,TRBD2,TRBJ2-1,NA,CASRASGGANEQFF,TGCGCCAGCAGGGCTAGCGGGGGGGCAAATGAGCAGTTCTTC
TRBV5-1,NA,TRBJ2-3,NA,CASSPGTSSSTDTQYF,TGCGCCAGCAGCCCAGGAACTAGCAGTAGCACAGATACGCAGTATTTT
TRBV18,NA,TRBJ2-7,NA,CASSPGAPSYEQYF,TGTGCCAGCTCACCAGGGGCTCCGTCCTACGAGCAGTACTTC